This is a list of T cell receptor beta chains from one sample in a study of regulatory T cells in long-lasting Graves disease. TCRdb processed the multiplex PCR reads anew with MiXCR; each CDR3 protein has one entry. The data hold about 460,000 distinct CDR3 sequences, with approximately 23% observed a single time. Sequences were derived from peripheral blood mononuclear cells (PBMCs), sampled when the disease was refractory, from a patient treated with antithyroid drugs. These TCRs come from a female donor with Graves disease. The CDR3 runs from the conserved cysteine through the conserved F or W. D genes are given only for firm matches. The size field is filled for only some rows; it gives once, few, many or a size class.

cdr3_nt: TGTGCCAGCTCACCACTACCAGGACGAAAAGCTAACTATGGCTACACCTTC; cdr3_aa: CASSPLPGRKANYGYTF; v_call: TRBV18; clone_size: .; j_call: TRBJ1-2; d_call: .
cdr3_nt: TGTGCCAGCAGCTTATCCTGGACAGGGAATCAGCCCCAGCATTTT; cdr3_aa: CASSLSWTGNQPQHF; v_call: TRBV7-8; clone_size: .; j_call: TRBJ1-5; d_call: TRBD1
cdr3_nt: TGTGCCAGCATGACCTACCCCGATTCGACACTAACCCAAGAGACCCAGTACTTC; cdr3_aa: CASMTYPDSTLTQETQYF; v_call: TRBV2; clone_size: many; j_call: TRBJ2-5; d_call: .
cdr3_nt: TGTGCCAGCAGTTTAGGGGGCTCGGGGGCGAAGACCCAGTACTTC; cdr3_aa: CASSLGGSGAKTQYF; v_call: TRBV27; clone_size: many; j_call: TRBJ2-5; d_call: .
cdr3_nt: TGTGCCAGCAGCTTAGGAGGGACAGGGCCCCAGCATTTT; cdr3_aa: CASSLGGTGPQHF; v_call: TRBV7-6; clone_size: .; j_call: TRBJ1-5; d_call: TRBD1
cdr3_nt: TGTGCCAGCAGTCCGGGACTGGCCCAAGAGACCCAGTACTTC; cdr3_aa: CASSPGLAQETQYF; v_call: TRBV6-2/TRBV6-3; clone_size: many; j_call: TRBJ2-5; d_call: .
cdr3_nt: TGTGCCAGCATGACACCAAATCAGCCCCAGCATTTT; cdr3_aa: CASMTPNQPQHF; v_call: TRBV28; clone_size: few; j_call: TRBJ1-5; d_call: .
cdr3_nt: TGTGCCAGCCTGAGTCTGGGGACTTCTATCTCTGGGGCCAACGTCCTGACTTTC; cdr3_aa: CASLSLGTSISGANVLTF; v_call: TRBV12-3/TRBV12-4; clone_size: few; j_call: TRBJ2-6; d_call: .
cdr3_nt: TGTGCCAGCAGTTACCTCTACACGCATACTGAAGCTTTCTTT; cdr3_aa: CASSYLYTHTEAFF; v_call: TRBV6-5; clone_size: few; j_call: TRBJ1-1; d_call: .
cdr3_nt: TGCAGCGTTGCGACAGCTAACTATGGCTACACCTTC; cdr3_aa: CSVATANYGYTF; v_call: TRBV29-1; clone_size: many; j_call: TRBJ1-2; d_call: .
cdr3_nt: TGTGCCTGGAGTGTTAGTCGAACGTGGGAGACCCAGTACTTC; cdr3_aa: CAWSVSRTWETQYF; v_call: TRBV30; clone_size: .; j_call: TRBJ2-5; d_call: .
cdr3_nt: TGTGCCAGCAGCCCGGACGGTCTAGAGCAGTACTTC; cdr3_aa: CASSPDGLEQYF; v_call: TRBV7-9; clone_size: many; j_call: TRBJ2-7; d_call: .
cdr3_nt: TGTGCCAGCAGCCGAGGGAAAGCCGAGCAGTACTTC; cdr3_aa: CASSRGKAEQYF; v_call: TRBV3-1; clone_size: many; j_call: TRBJ2-7; d_call: .
cdr3_nt: TGTGCCAGCAGTTCAGCCTCTACCGTACCATCGAATGGCTACACCTTC; cdr3_aa: CASSSASTVPSNGYTF; v_call: TRBV6-2/TRBV6-3; clone_size: few; j_call: TRBJ1-2; d_call: .
cdr3_nt: TGTGCCAGCAGCTCGCAGGGCTACCTCCTCGATCACAATGAGCAGTTCTTC; cdr3_aa: CASSSQGYLLDHNEQFF; v_call: TRBV7-9; clone_size: .; j_call: TRBJ2-1; d_call: .
cdr3_nt: TGTGCCAGCACAACCGCGGGGGCGGAGACCCAGTACTTC; cdr3_aa: CASTTAGAETQYF; v_call: TRBV7-2; clone_size: .; j_call: TRBJ2-5; d_call: .
cdr3_nt: TGTGCCATCCCCAGCCCGGGGCCAGACAAAGAAAGGGGCTACACCTTC; cdr3_aa: CAIPSPGPDKERGYTF; v_call: TRBV10-3; clone_size: .; j_call: TRBJ1-2; d_call: .
cdr3_nt: TGCAGTGCTAATCTGGGACAGGGATACGAGACCCAGTACTTC; cdr3_aa: CSANLGQGYETQYF; v_call: TRBV20-1; clone_size: many; j_call: TRBJ2-5; d_call: TRBD1
cdr3_nt: TGTGCCAGCAGGGGACAGAAGGGGTTGGAGCAGTACTTC; cdr3_aa: CASRGQKGLEQYF; v_call: TRBV12-3/TRBV12-4; clone_size: many; j_call: TRBJ2-7; d_call: TRBD1
cdr3_nt: TGTGCCAGCAGCGTAGCTAGAAGAACAGATAGCTCCTACAATGAGCAGTTCTTC; cdr3_aa: CASSVARRTDSSYNEQFF; v_call: TRBV9; clone_size: .; j_call: TRBJ2-1; d_call: .
cdr3_nt: TGTGCCAGCAGTGACCAGGGAGGCAGTGAAAAACTGTTTTTT; cdr3_aa: CASSDQGGSEKLFF; v_call: TRBV6-1; clone_size: .; j_call: TRBJ1-4; d_call: .
cdr3_nt: TGTGCGAGTAAGGGTCAGGGAAAGAACGAGCAGTACTTC; cdr3_aa: CASKGQGKNEQYF; v_call: TRBV19; clone_size: many; j_call: TRBJ2-7; d_call: .
cdr3_nt: TGTGCCAGCAGTTTAGGGGCAGCCTTTAACTATGGCTACACCTTC; cdr3_aa: CASSLGAAFNYGYTF; v_call: TRBV27; clone_size: many; j_call: TRBJ1-2; d_call: .
cdr3_nt: TGTGCCAGCAGTTACTCGCGGGACACCTTGGGGGAAAAACTGTTTTTT; cdr3_aa: CASSYSRDTLGEKLFF; v_call: TRBV6-2/TRBV6-3; clone_size: many; j_call: TRBJ1-4; d_call: .
cdr3_nt: TGTGCCAGCAGCAAGACAGGCTACGAGCAGTACTTC; cdr3_aa: CASSKTGYEQYF; v_call: TRBV12-3/TRBV12-4; clone_size: many; j_call: TRBJ2-7; d_call: .